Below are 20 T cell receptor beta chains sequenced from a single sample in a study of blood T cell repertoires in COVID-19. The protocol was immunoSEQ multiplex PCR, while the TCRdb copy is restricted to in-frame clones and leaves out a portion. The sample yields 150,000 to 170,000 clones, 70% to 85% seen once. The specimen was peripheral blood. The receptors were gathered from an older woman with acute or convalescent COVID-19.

In nucleotides, the CDR3 is TGTGCCAGCAGTGAACCCCGAAGGGACAGGGGGCTTTTTCAGCCCCAGCATTTT. Amino acids: CASSEPRRDRGLFQPQHF. The chain has TRBV6-1 and TRBJ1-5, with 12 nucleotides matching TRBD1. Per germline, CDR1 MNHNS and CDR2 SASEGT. Losses at the gene ends were 2 bases for V and 6 bases for J; bases not matched to a gene: 11. The CDR3 sequence is 18 residues long.

CDR3 loop: CASHGGDYGYTF. The DNA of the CDR3 is TGTGCCAGTCACGGGGGGGACTATGGCTACACCTTC. The rearrangement links TRBV19 to TRBJ1-2, with a tentative D call TRBD1 (5 bases). From germline, CDR1 is LNHDA and CDR2 SQIVND (reference sequence). V gave up 8 bases and J gave up 3 bases, with 10 bases separating them. The length of the CDR3 is 12 residues.

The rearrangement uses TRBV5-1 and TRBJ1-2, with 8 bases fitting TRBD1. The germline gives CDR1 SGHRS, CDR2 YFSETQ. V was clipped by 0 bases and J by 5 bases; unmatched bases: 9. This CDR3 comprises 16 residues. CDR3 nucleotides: TGCGCCAGCAGCTTGGTAGGACAGGGCCTTCTTTATGGCTACACCTTC. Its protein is CASSLVGQGLLYGYTF.

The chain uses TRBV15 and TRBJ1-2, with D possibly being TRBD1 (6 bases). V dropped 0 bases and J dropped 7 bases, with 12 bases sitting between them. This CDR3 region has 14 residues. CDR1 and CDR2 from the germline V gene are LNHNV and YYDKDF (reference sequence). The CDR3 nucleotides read TGTGCCACCAGCAGAGACCTACAGGGCGGTGGCTACACCTTC. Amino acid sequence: CATSRDLQGGGYTF.

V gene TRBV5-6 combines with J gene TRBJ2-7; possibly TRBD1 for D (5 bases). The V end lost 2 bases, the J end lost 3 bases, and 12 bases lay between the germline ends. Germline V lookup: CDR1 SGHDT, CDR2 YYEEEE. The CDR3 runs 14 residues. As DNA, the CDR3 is TGTGCCAGCAGCTTCCAGACAGCTAACTACGAGCAGTACTTC. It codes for CASSFQTANYEQYF.

The CDR3 region is CASSPGQSNEQFF. The DNA of the CDR3 is TGTGCCAGCTCACCCGGACAGAGCAATGAGCAGTTCTTC. The chain combines TRBV18 with TRBJ2-1; tentatively, D is TRBD1 (6 bases). The germline V and J ends were trimmed by 3 bases and 6 bases, with 9 bases remaining between them. There are 13 residues in the CDR3. Germline loops: CDR1 KGHSH, CDR2 LQKENI.

Here the CDR3 DNA reads TGTGCCAGCAGCCAGGGACAGCCTGGAAACACCATATATTTT. Its protein product is CASSQGQPGNTIYF. The chain has TRBV9 and TRBJ1-3, with 7 bases aligning to TRBD1. J lost 2 bases, V lost 4 bases, and 3 bases had no gene match. The CDR3 is 14 residues long. From germline, CDR1 is SGDLS and CDR2 YYNGEE.

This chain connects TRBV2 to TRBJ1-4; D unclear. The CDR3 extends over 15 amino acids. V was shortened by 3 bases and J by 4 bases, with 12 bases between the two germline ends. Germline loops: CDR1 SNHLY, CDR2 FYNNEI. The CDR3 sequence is CASSEVAGSNEKLFF. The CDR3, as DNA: TGTGCCAGCAGTGAGGTTGCGGGTAGTAATGAAAAACTGTTTTTT.

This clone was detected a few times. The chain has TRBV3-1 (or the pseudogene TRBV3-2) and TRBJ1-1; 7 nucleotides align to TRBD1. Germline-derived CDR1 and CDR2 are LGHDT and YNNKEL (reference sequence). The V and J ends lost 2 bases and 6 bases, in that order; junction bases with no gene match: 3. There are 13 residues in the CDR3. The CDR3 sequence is CASSQYDRAEAFF. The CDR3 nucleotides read TGTGCCAGCAGCCAATATGACAGGGCTGAAGCTTTCTTT.

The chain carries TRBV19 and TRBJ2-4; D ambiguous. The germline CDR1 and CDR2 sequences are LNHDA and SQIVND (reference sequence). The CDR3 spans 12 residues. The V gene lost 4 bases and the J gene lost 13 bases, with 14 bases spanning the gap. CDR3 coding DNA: TGTGCCAGTAGTACAACCCCCTCGCTACAGTACTTC. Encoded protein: CASSTTPSLQYF.

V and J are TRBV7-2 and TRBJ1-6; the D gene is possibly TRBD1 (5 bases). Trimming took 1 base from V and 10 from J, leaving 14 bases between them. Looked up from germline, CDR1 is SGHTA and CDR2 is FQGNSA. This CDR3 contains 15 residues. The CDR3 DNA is TGTGCCAGCAGCTTAGACGGGGGAGAGTGGTCACCCCTCCACTTT. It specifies CASSLDGGEWSPLHF.

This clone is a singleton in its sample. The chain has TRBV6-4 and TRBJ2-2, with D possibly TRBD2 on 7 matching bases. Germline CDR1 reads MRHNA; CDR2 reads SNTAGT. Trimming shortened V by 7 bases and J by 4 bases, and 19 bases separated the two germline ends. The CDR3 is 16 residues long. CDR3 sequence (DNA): TGTGCCAGCACCCCGGTGGCGGGGGCCCCCACCGGGGAGCTGTTTTTT. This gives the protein CASTPVAGAPTGELFF.

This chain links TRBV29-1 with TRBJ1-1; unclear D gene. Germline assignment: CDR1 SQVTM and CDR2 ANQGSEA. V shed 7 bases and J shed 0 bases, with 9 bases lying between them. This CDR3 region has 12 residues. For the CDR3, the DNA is TGCAGCGGTAACGGGATGAACACTGAAGCTTTCTTT. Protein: CSGNGMNTEAFF.

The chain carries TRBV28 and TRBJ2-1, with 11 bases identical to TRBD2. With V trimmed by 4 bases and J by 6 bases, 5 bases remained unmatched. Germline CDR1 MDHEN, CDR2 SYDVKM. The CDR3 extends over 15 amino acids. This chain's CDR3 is CASSSPSGGSNEQFF. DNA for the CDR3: TGTGCCAGCAGTTCCCCTAGCGGGGGGTCCAATGAGCAGTTCTTC.

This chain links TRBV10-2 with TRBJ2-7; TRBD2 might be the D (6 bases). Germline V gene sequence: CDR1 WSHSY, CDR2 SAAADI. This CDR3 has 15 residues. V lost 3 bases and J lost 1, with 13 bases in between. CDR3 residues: CASSDGGAPSYEQYV. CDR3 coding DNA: TGCGCCAGCAGTGACGGGGGTGCCCCTTCCTACGAGCAGTACGTC.

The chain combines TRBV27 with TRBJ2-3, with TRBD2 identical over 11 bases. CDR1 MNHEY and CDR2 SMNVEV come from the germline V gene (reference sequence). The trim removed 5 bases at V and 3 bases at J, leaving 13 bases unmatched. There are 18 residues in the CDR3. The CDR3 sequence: CASSEYKIAGGRTDTQYF. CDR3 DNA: TGTGCCAGCAGTGAATATAAAATAGCGGGGGGGCGGACAGATACGCAGTATTTT.

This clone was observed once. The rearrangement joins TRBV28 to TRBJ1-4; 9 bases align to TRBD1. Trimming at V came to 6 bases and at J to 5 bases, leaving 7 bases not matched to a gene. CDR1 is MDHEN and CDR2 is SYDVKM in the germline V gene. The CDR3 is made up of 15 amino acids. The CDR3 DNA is TGTGCCAGCAGGACAGGGGGTTTAATGAATGAAAAACTGTTTTTT. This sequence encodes CASRTGGLMNEKLFF.

The CDR3 is CAWTLIPNTEAFF. CDR3 in DNA: TGTGCCTGGACGTTAATCCCGAACACTGAAGCTTTCTTT. This rearrangement joins TRBV30 to TRBJ1-1, with D unresolved. There are 13 residues in the CDR3. V lost 4 bases to trimming and J lost 1 base, with 10 bases between them. CDR1 and CDR2 from the germline V gene are GTSNPN and SVGIG (reference sequence).

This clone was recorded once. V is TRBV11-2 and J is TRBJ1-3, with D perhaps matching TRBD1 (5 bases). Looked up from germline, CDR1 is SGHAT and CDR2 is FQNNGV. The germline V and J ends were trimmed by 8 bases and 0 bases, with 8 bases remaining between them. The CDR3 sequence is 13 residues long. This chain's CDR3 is CASRQNSGNTIYF. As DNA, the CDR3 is TGTGCCAGCCGACAGAACTCTGGAAACACCATATATTTT.

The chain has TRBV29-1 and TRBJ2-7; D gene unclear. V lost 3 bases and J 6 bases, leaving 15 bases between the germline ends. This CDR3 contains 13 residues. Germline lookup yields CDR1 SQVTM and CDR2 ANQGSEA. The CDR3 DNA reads TGCAGCGTTGAGTCAAATGGCTCCCGCGAGCAGTACTTC. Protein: CSVESNGSREQYF.